This T cell receptor beta chain was identified in a study of T cell responses to AZD1222 COVID-19 vaccine. Assay used: immunoSEQ multiplex PCR; TCRdb lists only in-frame clones, some missing. Here the sample spans some 150,000 clones, around 94% being singletons. After removal of 5 bases from V and 11 bases from J, the junction contained 5 bases not matched to a gene. The germline V gene encodes CDR1 MNHEY and CDR2 SVGAGI. This CDR3 has 11 residues. Source: peripheral blood, taken on day 0 of AZD1222 vaccination. The chain is built from TRBV6-5 and TRBJ1-2, with TRBD1 identical over 7 bases. This TCR was sampled from an adult in good health. CDR3 loop: CASSTGTAYTF. The CDR3 DNA sequence: TGTGCCAGCAGTACCGGGACAGCATACACCTTC.